This T cell receptor (beta chain) is from a study of monozygotic twins with inflammatory bowel disease. CDR1 is LNHNV, CDR2 YYDKDF, per germline (reference sequence). CDR3 length: 14 residues. TCRdb re-called the 5' RACE reads, yielding one record per CDR3 amino acid sequence without DNA. The sample data list some 160,000 distinct CDR3 sequences. V and J are TRBV15 and TRBJ2-4; the TRBD1 assignment by TCRdb is unverifiable without DNA. Sequencing used blood. This sequence was found in a human donor with ulcerative colitis or Crohn's disease, or a healthy co-twin of an affected twin (not recorded which). CDR3 sequence: CATGTILAKNIQYF.